A single sample is the source of the 9 T cell receptor beta chains below, sequenced in a study of cytomegalovirus exposure and HLA in healthy donors. Primers: 60 Vbeta forward and 13 Jbeta reverse. Using immunoSEQ multiplex PCR, the repertoire was profiled, and TCRdb retains in-frame clones only, with some absent. The table includes around 97,000 clones, approximately 66% detected once. The material sequenced was PBMCs. The receptors were gathered from a woman in her forties or fifties in good health and CMV-seronegative.

The chain employs TRBV7-9 and TRBJ2-5; 10 bases agree with TRBD2. This CDR3 region has 19 residues. The V segment lost 1 base and the J segment 0 bases; nucleotides outside the gene matches: 11. CDR1 is SEHNR and CDR2 is FQNEAQ in the germline V gene (reference sequence). The CDR3 sequence is CASSLGFGTSVSHQETQYF. CDR3 nucleotides: TGTGCCAGCAGCTTAGGTTTCGGGACTAGCGTTTCCCACCAAGAGACCCAGTACTTC.

V and J are TRBV5-6 and TRBJ1-4; TRBD1 agrees at 12 bases. J lost 2 bases, V lost 2 bases, and 4 bases had no gene match. The germline CDR1 and CDR2 sequences are SGHDT and YYEEEE. The CDR3 totals 17 residues. CDR3 protein: CASSFRDRGLTNEKLFF. In DNA form, the CDR3 reads TGTGCCAGCAGCTTCCGGGACAGGGGGCTGACTAATGAAAAACTGTTTTTT.

J is TRBJ2-1 and V is TRBV7-8; D remains ambiguous. The V gene lost 2 bases and the J gene lost 6 bases, with 5 bases spanning the gap. Per germline, CDR1 SGHVS and CDR2 FQNEAQ. CDR3 size: 12 residues. This chain's CDR3 is CASSLYINEQFF. CDR3 sequence (DNA): TGTGCCAGCAGCTTATACATCAATGAGCAGTTCTTC.

This clone turned up a few times. The chain has TRBV4-2 and TRBJ2-3; TRBD2 aligns across 10 bases. CDR3 length: 16 amino acids. The trim removed 3 bases at V and 1 base at J, leaving 4 bases unmatched. The germline V gene encodes CDR1 LGHNA and CDR2 YNFKEQ. CDR3 coding DNA: TGTGCCAGCAGCCACTCTAGCGGGAGAGGCACAGATACGCAGTATTTT. It yields the protein CASSHSSGRGTDTQYF.

The genes are TRBV5-1 and TRBJ2-1; 12 positions agree with TRBD1. V lost 0 bases and J lost 8; bases outside the gene matches: 3. Germline-derived CDR1 and CDR2 are SGHRS and YFSETQ. The CDR3 is made up of 15 amino acids. CDR3 in amino acids: CASSLVGTGGDEQFF. The CDR3 bases are TGCGCCAGCAGCTTGGTGGGGACAGGGGGCGATGAGCAGTTCTTC. The variable domain in full, completed from reference TRBV5-1 and TRBJ2-1, reads KAGVTQTPRYLIKTRGQQVTLSCSPISGHRSVSWYQQTPGQGLQFLFEYFSETQRNKGNFPGRFSGRQFSNSRSEMNVSTLELGDSALYLCASSLVGTGGDEQFFGPGTRLTVL.

The chain recombines TRBV19 with TRBJ2-3; D call uncertain. Germline loops: CDR1 LNHDA, CDR2 SQIVND (reference sequence). The V and J ends lost 10 bases and 2 bases respectively, with 16 bases between them. The CDR3 contains 14 residues. This chain's CDR3 is CATMNEKNTDTQYF. Written as DNA, the CDR3 is TGTGCCACTATGAACGAGAAGAACACAGATACGCAGTATTTT.

The chain carries TRBV4-2 and TRBJ2-3; 7 positions match TRBD2. Germline trimming cut 0 bases from V and 0 bases from J; bases unmatched to any gene: 6. Germline V gene lookup returns CDR1 LGHNA and CDR2 YNFKEQ. The CDR3 consists of 17 residues. For the CDR3, the DNA is TGTGCCAGCAGCCAAGATTTATCCGGGGGGAGCACAGATACGCAGTATTTT. This sequence encodes CASSQDLSGGSTDTQYF.

This rearrangement joins TRBV11-3 to TRBJ2-7; D unclear. V was trimmed by 1 base and J by 3 bases, leaving 10 bases between them. Looked up from germline, CDR1 is SGHNT and CDR2 is YENEEA. The CDR3 loop spans 14 amino acids. CDR3 loop: CASSLVYRFYEQYF. In DNA, the CDR3 is TGTGCCAGCAGCTTAGTTTACAGATTCTACGAGCAGTACTTC.

The rearrangement uses TRBV30 and TRBJ1-1; D may be TRBD1 (6 bases). The ends were cut back, 0 bases at V and 1 base at J, with 6 bases in the middle. The CDR3 is 13 amino acids. Germline V gives CDR1 GTSNPN, CDR2 SVGIG (reference sequence). CDR3 bases: TGTGCCTGGAGTGTAGGGGGGAACACTGAAGCTTTCTTT. Translating gives CAWSVGGNTEAFF.